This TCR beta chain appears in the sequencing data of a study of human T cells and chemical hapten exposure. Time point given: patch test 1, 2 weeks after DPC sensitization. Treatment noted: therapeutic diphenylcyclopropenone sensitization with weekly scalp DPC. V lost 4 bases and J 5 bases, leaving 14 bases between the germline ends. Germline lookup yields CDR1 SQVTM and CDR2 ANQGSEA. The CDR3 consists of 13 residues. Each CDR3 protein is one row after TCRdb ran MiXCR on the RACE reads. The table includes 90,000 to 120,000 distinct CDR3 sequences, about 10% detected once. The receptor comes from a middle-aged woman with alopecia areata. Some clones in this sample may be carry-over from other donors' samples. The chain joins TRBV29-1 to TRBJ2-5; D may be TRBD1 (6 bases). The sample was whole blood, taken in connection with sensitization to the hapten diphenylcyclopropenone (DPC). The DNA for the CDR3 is TGCAGCGTTGGGGTAGGGGGAGAGGAGACCCAGTACTTC. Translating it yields CSVGVGGEETQYF.